This paragraph covers one TCR beta chain sequence. This clone was observed at least ten times. This clone's antigen is unknown. This sample is drawn from a study of T cell clonality in common variable immunodeficiency (dated by TCRdb to the mid-2010s). General findings and caveats noted by the study authors: Correlations between repertoire features and clinical complications were limited by patient heterogeneity within the CVID cohort. Reportedly, TCRbeta sequences from CVID had fewer deletions and N-nucleotide insertions, and highly modified clones with 13 or more V deletions were absent from CVID. The authors noted that sequencing repertoires of T cell subpopulations would be needed to clarify what caused the increased clonality in CVID. Even though DNA input was equal, the average per sample came to approximately 74,000 unique sequences for controls compared with 25,000 to 35,000 for CVID samples. Fewer TCRbeta clones were shared among CVID subjects than among healthy controls (p < 0.0001). Increased TCRbeta clonality was found in CVID subjects compared with healthy controls (t-test p = 0.018), with the increase being most characteristic of about a third of subjects.

For sequencing input, CVID and control samples contributed equivalent amounts of genomic DNA. For every sample, a 60 bp segment covering the rearranged TCRbeta CDR3 region was amplified and then sequenced. The immunoSEQ assay, a bias-corrected multiplex PCR with high-throughput sequencing, was employed for TCRbeta amplification. In the original analysis: Every unique nucleotide sequence was considered a clone and was annotated with V, D and J genes, copy number and frequency. Sequences were labeled productive if in frame, and non-productive if out of frame or containing stop codons. As previously described, clonality was computed from Shannon's entropy. The predicted amino acid sequences of productive clones were used to derive mean CDR3 Kyte-Doolittle hydropathy. Using the R hclust function, scaled V gene usage was clustered hierarchically with Manhattan distance and complete linkage. Sharing of clones by CDR3 amino acid sequence was evaluated through resampling of 12 repertoires per group over 100 rounds. Repertoires were searched for roughly 70 published EBV-specific and about 250 published CMV-specific TCRbeta sequences. Two CVID samples yielding fewer than 10,000 sequences were excluded from analysis, leaving approximately 40 CVID repertoires. TCRdb limited this immuneACCESS table to in-frame rearrangements with V and J called. A share of clones is missing; checked studies link under half to unresolved V genes, and the rest is unexplained. V and J calls and clone size are those listed in that table; D and trimming were worked out from the DNA. The table records around 55,000 clones for this sample, and not one of them appears only once. Clones ranked in the top ten supply around 0.82% of the sample.

Both CVID patients and healthy controls were predominantly of Caucasian heritage. From each donor, 5 to 8 ml of heparinized peripheral whole blood was collected. TCRbeta CDR3 repertoires were sequenced from genomic DNA of adults with common variable immune deficiency (CVID) and healthy adult controls. The control group comprised about 22 healthy adult volunteers, roughly twelve female and approximately ten male, aged roughly 23 to 70 years with a mean age of around 37. To isolate peripheral blood mononuclear cells, diluted blood was subjected to density centrifugation over Hypaque 1077 or Ficoll-Paque. Genomic DNA was obtained from unsorted mononuclear cells using either Qiagen column purification or a centrifugation-based method. The receptor was derived from a person aged 18 to 75 in good health. Sequenced input: peripheral blood mononuclear cells.

The part of the CDR3 DNA that was read is TGTGCCAGCAGTGAATCTAACCCGCCC. Its protein product is CASSESNPP. The CDR3 in its entirety is CASSESNPPQHF. The V gene is TRBV6-1 and the J gene is TRBJ1-5, with an unclear D gene assignment. The sequenced fragment ends 3 residues before the CDR3 boundary, so the rest is inferred from the germline J gene. The germline V gene provides CDR1 MNHNS and CDR2 SASEGT. Trimming removed 2 bases from V and 9 bases from J, leaving 8 bases between the germline ends. Inclusive of the bounding cysteine and phenylalanine, the CDR3 is 12 residues long. Of the CDR3's DNA, 27 bases were read; they are in frame from base 1.